These 17 T cell receptor beta chains originate from one sample sequenced in a study of response to subunit inactivated influenza vaccine. TCRdb ran MiXCR on the RT-PCR reads and lists one entry per CDR3 protein. The profile shows 590,000 or so distinct CDR3 sequences, approximately 15% of them singletons. The starting material was PBMCs from blood, obtained around two weeks before vaccination. The receptors stem from a man aged 50-60 years who received an inactivated influenza vaccine.

The chain combines TRBV10-3 with TRBJ2-2; 8 bases align to TRBD2. V was clipped by 8 bases and J by 3 bases; unmatched bases: 5. CDR3 length: 14 residues. CDR1 is ENHRY, CDR2 SYGVKD, per germline. The CDR3 spells CAIARGGDTGELFF. CDR3 DNA sequence: TGTGCCATCGCCCGGGGGGGGGACACCGGGGAGCTGTTTTTT.

This clonotype was seen a few times. The J gene is TRBJ2-3, the V gene TRBV4-2; maybe TRBD1 (6 bases). Germline CDR1 reads LGHNA; CDR2 reads YNFKEQ. The CDR3 has 16 amino acids. The V and J ends lost 0 bases and 5 bases respectively, with 15 bases between them. The CDR3 DNA is TGTGCCAGCAGCCAAGATGCCAACAGGGTGAGAGATACGCAGTATTTT. It specifies CASSQDANRVRDTQYF.

The V and J genes are TRBV5-1 and TRBJ2-7; D is tentatively TRBD1 or TRBD2 (5 bases each). The CDR3 has 15 amino acids. The V gene lost 2 bases and the J gene lost 1 base, with 13 bases spanning the gap. From germline, CDR1 is SGHRS and CDR2 YFSETQ. CDR3 region: CASSFSGTSSYEQYF. The CDR3 DNA reads TGCGCCAGCAGCTTCTCCGGGACGTCATCCTACGAGCAGTACTTC.

The chain uses TRBV9 and TRBJ2-1, with 12 nucleotides matching TRBD2. The ends lost 4 bases at V and 8 bases at J; junction bases unmatched: 7. There are 15 residues in the CDR3. The germline gives CDR1 SGDLS, CDR2 YYNGEE. The CDR3 reads CASSPGLAGFDEQFF. DNA for the CDR3: TGTGCCAGCAGCCCCGGACTAGCGGGGTTCGATGAGCAGTTCTTC.

This clonotype was counted between two and nine times. The chain couples TRBV2 to TRBJ2-1; TRBD2 matches 12 bases. The V and J ends lost 3 bases and 9 bases, in that order; junction bases with no gene match: 9. Germline assignment: CDR1 SNHLY and CDR2 FYNNEI. The CDR3 sequence is 16 residues long. The CDR3: CASSDLAGGLFSEQFF. The CDR3 DNA reads TGTGCCAGCAGTGACCTAGCGGGGGGGCTCTTCTCTGAGCAGTTCTTC.

The V gene is TRBV3-1, the J gene TRBJ2-1, with 9 bases that match TRBD2. Germline loops: CDR1 LGHDT, CDR2 YNNKEL (reference sequence). With V trimmed by 8 bases and J by 4 bases, 9 bases remained unmatched. CDR3 length equals 15 residues. The CDR3, as DNA: TGTGCCAGCTCCATAGCGGGAGAGAGGTACAATGAGCAGTTCTTC. As protein: CASSIAGERYNEQFF.

In this sample, this clonotype turned up a few times. The chain combines TRBV4-1 with TRBJ1-2; TRBD1 agrees at 8 bases. V trimming: 4 bases; J trimming: 4 bases; junction bases outside the gene matches: 11. CDR1 is MGHRA, CDR2 YSYEKL, per germline. CDR3 length: 16 amino acids. The CDR3 sequence: CASSPRYQGASYGYTF. The CDR3 bases are TGCGCCAGCAGCCCGCGATACCAGGGGGCCAGCTATGGCTACACCTTC.

This chain uses TRBV27 with TRBJ2-7, with TRBD1 identical over 8 bases. The J segment lost 0 bases and the V segment lost 6 bases, leaving 7 bases of the junction unmatched. CDR3 length equals 15 residues. CDR1 and CDR2 (germline): MNHEY, SMNVEV (reference sequence). Here the CDR3 DNA reads TGTGCCAGCAGATTGGCAACAGGGGGCTCCTACGAGCAGTACTTC. Amino acids: CASRLATGGSYEQYF.

The gene calls are TRBV7-6 and TRBJ2-3; 7 bases fit TRBD2. The V segment lost 0 bases and the J segment 4 bases; nucleotides outside the gene matches: 7. Germline lookup yields CDR1 SGHVS and CDR2 FNYEAQ. The CDR3 is made up of 16 amino acids. This CDR3 is CASSLAAGEPPDTQYF. Written as DNA, the CDR3 is TGTGCCAGCAGCTTAGCCGCGGGAGAACCGCCAGATACGCAGTATTTT.

Ten or more counts support this clonotype. The rearrangement links TRBV4-1 to TRBJ2-4; 8 nucleotides agree with TRBD2. The germline CDR1 and CDR2 sequences are MGHRA and YSYEKL. Trimming removed 2 bases from V and 0 bases from J; junction bases left unmatched: 9. The CDR3 spans 18 residues. The CDR3 loop is CASSQWIGGDLAKNIQYF. CDR3 coding DNA: TGCGCCAGCAGCCAATGGATCGGGGGGGACCTAGCCAAAAACATTCAGTACTTC.

The chain has TRBV7-4 and TRBJ1-5; D is ambiguous. The germline V gene encodes CDR1 SGHVT and CDR2 SQSDAQ. CDR3 length: 14 amino acids. Trimming took off 3 bases at V and 3 bases at J, with 9 bases between the two ends. CDR3 in amino acids: CASSLDWDNQPQHF. CDR3 sequence (DNA): TGTGCCAGCAGCTTGGACTGGGACAATCAGCCCCAGCATTTT.

This chain links TRBV29-1 with TRBJ1-2; TRBD1 matches 7 bases. V trimming: 4 bases; J trimming: 8 bases; junction bases outside the gene matches: 7. This CDR3 spans 12 amino acids. CDR1 is SQVTM and CDR2 is ANQGSEA in the germline V gene. The CDR3 DNA sequence: TGCAGCGTTGTGGGACAGCCAGGCGGCTACACCTTC. Its protein product is CSVVGQPGGYTF.

The J gene is TRBJ2-2, the V gene TRBV5-1; possibly TRBD1 for D (5 bases). CDR3 size: 15 residues. Germline CDR1 SGHRS, CDR2 YFSETQ. The V gene lost 2 bases and the J gene lost 1 base, with 9 bases spanning the gap. Written as DNA, the CDR3 is TGCGCCAGCAGCTTAAACCAGGGGAACACCGGGGAGCTGTTTTTT. This gives the protein CASSLNQGNTGELFF.

The chain is built from TRBV28 and TRBJ2-7; TRBD1 matches 10 bases. Per germline, CDR1 MDHEN and CDR2 SYDVKM. Trimming took 5 bases from V and 2 from J; bases not matched to a gene: 12. The CDR3 length is 17 residues. The CDR3 DNA follows: TGTGCCAGCAGTCAGATAGGGGGACAGGGGTCCCCCTACGAGCAGTACTTC. This sequence encodes CASSQIGGQGSPYEQYF.

On this clonotype: One junction end does not reproduce the germline sequence, and a read error may be involved. This sequence joins TRBV20-1 and TRBJ2-3; TRBD2 matches 12 bases. In germline, CDR1 is DFQATT, CDR2 SNEGSKA (reference sequence). The CDR3 extends over 16 amino acids. CDR3: CSARGLTSGGSDTQYF. Written as DNA, the CDR3 is TGTAGTGCTAGAGGCCTAACTAGCGGGGGGTCAGATACGCAGTATTTT.

This clonotype was seen a few times. This sequence joins TRBV15 and TRBJ2-1; D is possibly TRBD2 (6 bases). The CDR3 contains 17 residues. The germline V gene encodes CDR1 LNHNV and CDR2 YYDKDF (reference sequence). Trimming shortened V by 0 bases and J by 6 bases, and 18 bases separated the two germline ends. DNA for the CDR3: TGTGCCACCAGCAGAGATCTTTGGCGGGAAAGGGCCAATGAGCAGTTCTTC. Protein sequence: CATSRDLWRERANEQFF.

V usage is TRBV20-1 and J usage is TRBJ1-1; a weak D match, TRBD1 (6 bases). The germline V gene encodes CDR1 DFQATT and CDR2 SNEGSKA (reference sequence). The CDR3 totals 12 residues. The ends were cut back, 0 bases at V and 8 bases at J, with 10 bases in the middle. In DNA form, the CDR3 reads TGCAGTGCTAGAGATCAGGGGCAGGAAGCTTTCTTT. Amino acid sequence: CSARDQGQEAFF.